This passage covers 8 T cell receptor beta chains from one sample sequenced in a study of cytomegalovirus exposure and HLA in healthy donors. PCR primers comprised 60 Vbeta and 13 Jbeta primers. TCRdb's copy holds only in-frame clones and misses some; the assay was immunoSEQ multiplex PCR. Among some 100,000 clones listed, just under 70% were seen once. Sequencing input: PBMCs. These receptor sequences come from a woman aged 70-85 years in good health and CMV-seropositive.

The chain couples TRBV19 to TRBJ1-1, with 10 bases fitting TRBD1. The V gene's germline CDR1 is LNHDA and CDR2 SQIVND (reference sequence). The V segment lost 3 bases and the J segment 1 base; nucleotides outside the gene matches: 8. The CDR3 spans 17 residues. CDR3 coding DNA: TGTGCCAGTAGTATCGGGACAGGGGTAGGGGGGAACACTGAAGCTTTCTTT. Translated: CASSIGTGVGGNTEAFF. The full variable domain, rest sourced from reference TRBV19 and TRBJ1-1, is DGGITQSPKYLFRKEGQNVTLSCEQNLNHDAMYWYRQDPGQGLRLIYYSQIVNDFQKGDIAEGYSVSREKKESFPLTVTSAQKNPTAFYLCASSIGTGVGGNTEAFFGQGTRLTVV.

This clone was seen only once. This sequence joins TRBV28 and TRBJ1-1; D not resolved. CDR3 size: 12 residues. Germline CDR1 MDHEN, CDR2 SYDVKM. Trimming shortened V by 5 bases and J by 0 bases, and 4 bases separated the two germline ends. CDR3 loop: CASSQMNTEAFF. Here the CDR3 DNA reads TGTGCCAGCAGTCAGATGAACACTGAAGCTTTCTTT. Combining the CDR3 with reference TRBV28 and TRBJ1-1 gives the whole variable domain DVKVTQSSRYLVKRTGEKVFLECVQDMDHENMFWYRQDPGLGLRLIYFSYDVKMKEKGDIPEGYSVSREKKERFSLILESASTNQTSMYLCASSQMNTEAFFGQGTRLTVV.

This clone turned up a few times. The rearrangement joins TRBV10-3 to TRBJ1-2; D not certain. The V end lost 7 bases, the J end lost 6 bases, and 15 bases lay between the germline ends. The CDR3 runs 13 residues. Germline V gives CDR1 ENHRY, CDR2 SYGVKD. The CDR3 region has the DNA TGTGCCATCAATTCGGAGCTTTCCCATGGCTACACCTTC. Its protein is CAINSELSHGYTF.

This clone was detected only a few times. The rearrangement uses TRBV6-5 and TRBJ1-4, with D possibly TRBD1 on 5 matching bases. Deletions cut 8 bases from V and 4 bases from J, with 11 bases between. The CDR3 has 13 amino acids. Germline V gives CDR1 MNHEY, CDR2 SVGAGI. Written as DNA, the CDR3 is TGTGCCAGCCGGGGGGGGAGTAATGAAAAACTGTTTTTT. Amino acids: CASRGGSNEKLFF.

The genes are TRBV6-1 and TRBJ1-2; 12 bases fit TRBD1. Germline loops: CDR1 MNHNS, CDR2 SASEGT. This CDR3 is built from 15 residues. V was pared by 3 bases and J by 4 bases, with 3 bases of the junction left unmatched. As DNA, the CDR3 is TGTGCCAGCAGTGAGAGGGACAGGGGGCTCTATGGCTACACCTTC. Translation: CASSERDRGLYGYTF.

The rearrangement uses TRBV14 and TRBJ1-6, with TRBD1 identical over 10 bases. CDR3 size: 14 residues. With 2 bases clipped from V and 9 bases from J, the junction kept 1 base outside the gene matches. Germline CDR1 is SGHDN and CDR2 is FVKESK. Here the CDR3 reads CASSQRTGGSPLHF. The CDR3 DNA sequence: TGTGCCAGCAGCCAAAGGACAGGGGGTTCACCCCTCCACTTT.

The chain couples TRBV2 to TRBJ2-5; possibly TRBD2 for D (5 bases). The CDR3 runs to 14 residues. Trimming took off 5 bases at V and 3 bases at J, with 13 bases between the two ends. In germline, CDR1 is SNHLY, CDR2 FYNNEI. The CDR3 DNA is TGTGCCAGCAGTATTGAGGGCCTTAAAGAGACCCAGTACTTC. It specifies CASSIEGLKETQYF.

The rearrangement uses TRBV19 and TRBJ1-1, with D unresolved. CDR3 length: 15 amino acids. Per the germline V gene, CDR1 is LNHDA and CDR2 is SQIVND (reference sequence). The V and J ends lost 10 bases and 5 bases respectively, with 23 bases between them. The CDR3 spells CATAGNTLGMTEAFF. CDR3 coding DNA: TGTGCCACAGCCGGGAATACGCTAGGGATGACTGAAGCTTTCTTT.